Ten or more counts support the clone carrying this T cell receptor beta chain. This sample was included in a study of low-dose radiotherapy and immunotherapy resistance in tumors. Alpha- and beta-chain coverage of first-strand cDNA came from TRAV- and TRBV-specific primers. Amplification, which lasted approximately 19 PCR cycles, used a constant-region primer and V-primer adapter to amplify TCRs. In vitro transcription served to amplify the mRNA that had been isolated. TCRdb re-analysed the reads in MiXCR, keeping a single row per CDR3 protein. The repertoire holds tens of thousands of distinct CDR3 sequences, with 15% to 20% as singletons. The time point is: after trial treatment. Treatment noted: LDRT plus nivolumab, ipilimumab, low-dose cyclophosphamide and aspirin (RACIN trial). The treatment that donors received included nivolumab, ipilimumab, aspirin, low-dose cyclophosphamide and low-dose radiotherapy.

Germline CDR1 is LGHDT and CDR2 is YNNKEL (reference sequence). V dropped 0 bases and J dropped 7; count of bases not matched to a gene: 12. The CDR3 loop spans 17 amino acids. The rearrangement links TRBV3-1 to TRBJ2-1; 7 nucleotides match TRBD2. The sequence was obtained from a male donor with prostate cancer. The sample consisted of PBMCs, taken after low-dose radiotherapy plus immunotherapy. CDR3: CASSQDLLLASWNEQFF. CDR3 coding DNA: TGTGCCAGCAGCCAAGATCTTTTACTAGCGTCGTGGAATGAGCAGTTCTTC.